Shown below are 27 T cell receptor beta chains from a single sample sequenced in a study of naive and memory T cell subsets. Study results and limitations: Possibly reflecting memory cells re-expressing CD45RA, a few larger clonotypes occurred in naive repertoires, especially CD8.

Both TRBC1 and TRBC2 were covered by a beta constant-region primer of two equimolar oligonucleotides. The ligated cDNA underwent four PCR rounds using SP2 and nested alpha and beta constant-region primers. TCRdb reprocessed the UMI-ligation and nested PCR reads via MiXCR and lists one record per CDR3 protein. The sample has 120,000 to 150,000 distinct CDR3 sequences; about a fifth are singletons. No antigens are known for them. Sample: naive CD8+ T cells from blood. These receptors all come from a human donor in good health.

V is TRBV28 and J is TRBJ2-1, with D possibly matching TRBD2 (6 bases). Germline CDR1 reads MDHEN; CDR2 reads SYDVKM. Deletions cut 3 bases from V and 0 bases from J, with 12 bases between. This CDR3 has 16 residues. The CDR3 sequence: CASSLELASSYNEQFF. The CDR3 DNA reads TGTGCCAGCAGTTTGGAGCTAGCGAGCTCCTACAATGAGCAGTTCTTC.

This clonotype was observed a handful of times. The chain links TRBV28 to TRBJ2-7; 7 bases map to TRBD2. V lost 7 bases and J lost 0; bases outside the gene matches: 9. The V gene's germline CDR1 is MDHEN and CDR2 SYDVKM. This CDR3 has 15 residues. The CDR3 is CASIGAGKSSYEQYF. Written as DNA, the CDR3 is TGTGCCAGCATCGGAGCGGGAAAGAGCTCCTACGAGCAGTACTTC.

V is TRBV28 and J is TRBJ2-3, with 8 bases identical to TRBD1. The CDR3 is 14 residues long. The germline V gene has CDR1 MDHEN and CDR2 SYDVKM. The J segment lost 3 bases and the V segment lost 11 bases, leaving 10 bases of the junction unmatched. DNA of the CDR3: TGTGCCTGCGGACAGGGACTGGGGACAGATACGCAGTATTTT. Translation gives CACGQGLGTDTQYF.

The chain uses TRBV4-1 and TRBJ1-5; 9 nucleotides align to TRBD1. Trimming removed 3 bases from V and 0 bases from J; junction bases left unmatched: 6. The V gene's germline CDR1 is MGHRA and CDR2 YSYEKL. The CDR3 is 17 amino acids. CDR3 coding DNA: TGCGCCAGCAGCCATCCGGGACAGGGATATAGCAATCAGCCCCAGCATTTT. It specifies CASSHPGQGYSNQPQHF.

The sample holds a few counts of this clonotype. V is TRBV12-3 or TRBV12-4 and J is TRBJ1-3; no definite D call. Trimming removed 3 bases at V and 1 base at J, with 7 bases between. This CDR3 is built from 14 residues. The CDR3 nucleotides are TGTGCCAGCAGTTTCGGTTCGTCTGGAAACACCATATATTTT. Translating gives CASSFGSSGNTIYF.

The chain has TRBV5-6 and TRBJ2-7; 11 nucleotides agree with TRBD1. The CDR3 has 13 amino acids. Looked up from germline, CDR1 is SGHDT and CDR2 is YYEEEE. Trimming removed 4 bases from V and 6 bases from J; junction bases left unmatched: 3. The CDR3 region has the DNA TGTGCCAGCAGCCCAGGGACAGGGGGCGAGCAGTACTTC. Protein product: CASSPGTGGEQYF.

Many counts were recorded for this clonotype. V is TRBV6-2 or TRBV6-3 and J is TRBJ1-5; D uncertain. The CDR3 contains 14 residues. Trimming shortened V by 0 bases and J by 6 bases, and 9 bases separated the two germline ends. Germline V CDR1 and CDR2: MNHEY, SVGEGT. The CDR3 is CASSYSIGGQPQHF. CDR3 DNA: TGTGCCAGCAGTTACTCGATAGGAGGTCAGCCCCAGCATTTT.

In DNA form, the CDR3 reads TGTGCCAGCAGTTTGACAGGGGGGACCTACGAGCAGTACTTC. Its protein product is CASSLTGGTYEQYF. The chain employs TRBV28 and TRBJ2-7; 9 bases fit TRBD1. The germline V gene has CDR1 MDHEN and CDR2 SYDVKM. The CDR3 has 14 amino acids. The J segment lost 2 bases and the V segment lost 3 bases, leaving 2 bases of the junction unmatched.

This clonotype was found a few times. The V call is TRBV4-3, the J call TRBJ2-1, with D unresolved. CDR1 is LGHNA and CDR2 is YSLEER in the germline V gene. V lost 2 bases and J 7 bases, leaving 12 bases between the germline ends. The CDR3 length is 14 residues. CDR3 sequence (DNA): TGCGCCAGCAGCCAATATACCTTAGAGAATGAGCAGTTCTTC. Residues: CASSQYTLENEQFF.

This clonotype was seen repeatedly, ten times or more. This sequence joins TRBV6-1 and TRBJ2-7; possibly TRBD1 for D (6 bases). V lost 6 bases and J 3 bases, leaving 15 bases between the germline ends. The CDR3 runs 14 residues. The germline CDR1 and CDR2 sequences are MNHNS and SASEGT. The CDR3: CASSYRVFSYEQYF. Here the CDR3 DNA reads TGTGCCAGCAGCTACAGGGTCTTCAGCTACGAGCAGTACTTC.

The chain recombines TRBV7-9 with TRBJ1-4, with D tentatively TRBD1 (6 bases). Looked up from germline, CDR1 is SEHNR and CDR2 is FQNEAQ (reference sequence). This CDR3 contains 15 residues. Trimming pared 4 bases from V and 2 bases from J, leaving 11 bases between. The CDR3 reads CASSSQGSTNEKLFF. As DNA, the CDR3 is TGTGCCAGCAGCTCCCAGGGGTCCACTAATGAAAAACTGTTTTTT.

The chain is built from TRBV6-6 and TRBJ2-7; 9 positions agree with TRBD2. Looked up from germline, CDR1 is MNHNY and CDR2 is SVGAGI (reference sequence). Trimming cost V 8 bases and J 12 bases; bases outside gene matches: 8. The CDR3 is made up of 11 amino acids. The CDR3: CASDSGSNVYF. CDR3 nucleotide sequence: TGTGCCAGCGATAGCGGGAGTAATGTGTACTTC.

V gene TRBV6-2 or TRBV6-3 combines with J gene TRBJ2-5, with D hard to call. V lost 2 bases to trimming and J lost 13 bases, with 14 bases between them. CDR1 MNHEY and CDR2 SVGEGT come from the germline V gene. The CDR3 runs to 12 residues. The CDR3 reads CASSYPTLTWYF. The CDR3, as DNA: TGTGCCAGCAGTTACCCCACCCTGACCTGGTACTTC.

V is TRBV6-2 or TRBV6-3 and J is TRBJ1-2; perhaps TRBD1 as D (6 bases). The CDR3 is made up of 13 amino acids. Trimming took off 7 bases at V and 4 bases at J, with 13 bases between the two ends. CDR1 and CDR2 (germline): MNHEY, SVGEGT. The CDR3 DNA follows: TGTGCCAGCACCGACGGGGGGGCCTATGGCTACACCTTC. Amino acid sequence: CASTDGGAYGYTF.

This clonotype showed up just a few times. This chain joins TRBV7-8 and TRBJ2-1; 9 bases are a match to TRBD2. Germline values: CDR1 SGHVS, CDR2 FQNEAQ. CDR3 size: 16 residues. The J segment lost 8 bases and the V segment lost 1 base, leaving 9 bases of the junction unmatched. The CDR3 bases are TGTGCCAGCAGCTTAGGGTGGGCTAGCGGGACGGATGAGCAGTTCTTC. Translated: CASSLGWASGTDEQFF.

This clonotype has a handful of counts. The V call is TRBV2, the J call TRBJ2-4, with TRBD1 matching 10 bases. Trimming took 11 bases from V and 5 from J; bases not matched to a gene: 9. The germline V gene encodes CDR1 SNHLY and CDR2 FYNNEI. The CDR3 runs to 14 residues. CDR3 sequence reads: CAGSTGTGENIQYF. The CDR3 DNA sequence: TGTGCCGGATCCACCGGGACAGGGGAAAACATTCAGTACTTC.

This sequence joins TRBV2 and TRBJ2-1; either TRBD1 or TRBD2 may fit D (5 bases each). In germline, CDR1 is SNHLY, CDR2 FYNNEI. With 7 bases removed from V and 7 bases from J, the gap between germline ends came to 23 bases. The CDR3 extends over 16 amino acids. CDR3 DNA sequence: TGTGCCAGCACTGGATTTTTGGCAGGGAGCAGTAATGAGCAGTTCTTC. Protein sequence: CASTGFLAGSSNEQFF.

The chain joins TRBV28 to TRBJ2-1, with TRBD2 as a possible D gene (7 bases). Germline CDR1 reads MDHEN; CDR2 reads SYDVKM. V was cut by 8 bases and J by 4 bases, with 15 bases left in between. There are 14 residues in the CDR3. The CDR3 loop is CASVGGVMYNEQFF. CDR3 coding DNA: TGTGCCAGCGTAGGGGGGGTTATGTACAATGAGCAGTTCTTC.

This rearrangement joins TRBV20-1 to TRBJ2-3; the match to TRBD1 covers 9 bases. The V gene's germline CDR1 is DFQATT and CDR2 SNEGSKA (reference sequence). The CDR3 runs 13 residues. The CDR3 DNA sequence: TGCGGGACAGGGAGTGAAAGTCCAGATACGCAGTATTTT. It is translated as CGTGSESPDTQYF.

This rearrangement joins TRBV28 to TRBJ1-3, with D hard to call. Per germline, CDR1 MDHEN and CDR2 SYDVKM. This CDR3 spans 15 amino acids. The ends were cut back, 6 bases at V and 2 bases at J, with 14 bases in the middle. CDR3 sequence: CASSPAWQPGNTIYF. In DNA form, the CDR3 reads TGTGCCAGCAGCCCCGCCTGGCAGCCTGGAAACACCATATATTTT.

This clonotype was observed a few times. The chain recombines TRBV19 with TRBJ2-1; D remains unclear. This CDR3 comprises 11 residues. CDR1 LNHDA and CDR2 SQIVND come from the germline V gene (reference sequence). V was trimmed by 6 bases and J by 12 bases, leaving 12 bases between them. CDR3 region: CASRDQLRQFF. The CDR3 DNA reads TGTGCCAGTAGGGACCAGTTAAGGCAGTTCTTC. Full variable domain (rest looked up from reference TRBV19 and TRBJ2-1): DGGITQSPKYLFRKEGQNVTLSCEQNLNHDAMYWYRQDPGQGLRLIYYSQIVNDFQKGDIAEGYSVSREKKESFPLTVTSAQKNPTAFYLCASRDQLRQFFGPGTRLTVL.

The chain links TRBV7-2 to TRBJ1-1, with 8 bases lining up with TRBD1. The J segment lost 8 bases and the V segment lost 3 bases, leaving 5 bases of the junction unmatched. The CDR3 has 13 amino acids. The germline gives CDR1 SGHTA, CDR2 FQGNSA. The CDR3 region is CASSFDRGIEAFF. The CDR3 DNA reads TGTGCCAGCAGCTTCGACAGGGGTATCGAAGCTTTCTTT.

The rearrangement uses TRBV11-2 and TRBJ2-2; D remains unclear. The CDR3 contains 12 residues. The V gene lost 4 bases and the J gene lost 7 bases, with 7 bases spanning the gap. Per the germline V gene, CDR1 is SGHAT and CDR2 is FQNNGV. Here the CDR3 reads CASSSDGGELFF. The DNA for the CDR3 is TGTGCCAGCAGCTCAGACGGCGGGGAGCTGTTTTTT.

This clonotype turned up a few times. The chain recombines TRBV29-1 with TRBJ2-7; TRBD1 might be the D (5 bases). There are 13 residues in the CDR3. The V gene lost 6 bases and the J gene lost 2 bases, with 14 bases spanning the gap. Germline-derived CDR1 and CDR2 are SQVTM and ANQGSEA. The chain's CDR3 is CSVRTQNTYEQYF. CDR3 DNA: TGCAGCGTCCGGACACAGAATACCTACGAGCAGTACTTC.

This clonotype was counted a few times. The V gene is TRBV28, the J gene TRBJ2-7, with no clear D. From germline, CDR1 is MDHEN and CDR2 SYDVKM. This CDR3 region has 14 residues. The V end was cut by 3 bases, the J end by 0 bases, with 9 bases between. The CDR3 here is CASSFGHSSYEQYF. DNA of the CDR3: TGTGCCAGCAGTTTCGGGCACAGCTCCTACGAGCAGTACTTC.

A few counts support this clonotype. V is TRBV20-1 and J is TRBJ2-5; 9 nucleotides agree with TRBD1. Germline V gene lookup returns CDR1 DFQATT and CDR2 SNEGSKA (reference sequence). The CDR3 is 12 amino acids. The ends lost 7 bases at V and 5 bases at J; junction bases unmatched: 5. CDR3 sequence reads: CSGTGDDETQYF. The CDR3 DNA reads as TGCAGTGGGACAGGGGACGACGAGACCCAGTACTTC.

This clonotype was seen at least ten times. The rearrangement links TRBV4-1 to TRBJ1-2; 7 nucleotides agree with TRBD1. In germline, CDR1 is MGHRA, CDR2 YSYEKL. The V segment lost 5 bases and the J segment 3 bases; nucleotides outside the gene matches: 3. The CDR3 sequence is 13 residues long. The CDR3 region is CASSYTGDYGYTF. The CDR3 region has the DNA TGCGCCAGCAGCTACACAGGGGACTATGGCTACACCTTC.